One and the same sample provided the 29 T cell receptor beta chains below, sequenced in a study of human T cells and chemical hapten exposure. MiXCR, applied by TCRdb to the RACE reads, yields one record per CDR3 protein. The profile shows roughly 110,000 distinct CDR3 sequences, less than 15% of them singletons. Time point defined: pre-sensitization, week 0. Treatment defined: therapeutic diphenylcyclopropenone sensitization with weekly scalp DPC. The sequenced sample was whole blood, obtained in connection with sensitization to the hapten diphenylcyclopropenone (DPC). The receptors shown here come from a woman aged 50 to 60 with alopecia areata. Some clones in this sample may be carry-over from other donors' samples.

This clonotype was picked up a small number of times. The rearrangement links TRBV6-6 to TRBJ2-5, with D possibly being TRBD1 (6 bases). Germline CDR1 reads MNHNY; CDR2 reads SVGAGI (reference sequence). The V gene lost 5 bases and the J gene lost 4 bases, with 8 bases spanning the gap. The CDR3 runs 12 residues. CDR3 loop: CASSTGIETQYF. The CDR3 DNA reads TGTGCCAGCAGTACAGGGATAGAGACCCAGTACTTC.

The V call is TRBV7-9, the J call TRBJ1-5; 8 nucleotides align to TRBD1. Germline lookup yields CDR1 SEHNR and CDR2 FQNEAQ (reference sequence). J gave up 4 bases and V 5 bases, and 7 bases lay outside the gene matches. The CDR3 covers 15 residues. The CDR3 bases are TGTGCCAGCAGCCTGACAGGGGATGGTAATCAGCCCCAGCATTTT. It specifies CASSLTGDGNQPQHF.

In this sample, this clonotype turned up a few times. The CDR3: CASAQGLTSGANVLTF. Here the CDR3 DNA reads TGTGCCAGCGCCCAGGGACTGACCTCTGGGGCCAACGTCCTGACTTTC. J is TRBJ2-6 and V is TRBV12-3 or TRBV12-4; TRBD2 is a possible D gene (6 bases). V was trimmed by 8 bases and J by 0 bases, leaving 14 bases between them. The CDR3 is 16 residues long.

The chain links TRBV7-9 to TRBJ2-3; TRBD1 might be the D (6 bases). The CDR3 extends over 14 amino acids. The germline gives CDR1 SEHNR, CDR2 FQNEAQ (reference sequence). With 1 base removed from V and 4 bases from J, the gap between germline ends came to 9 bases. CDR3 protein: CASSLGTGSDTQYF. The CDR3 coding sequence is TGTGCCAGCAGCTTAGGAACAGGGTCAGATACGCAGTATTTT.

At least ten counts were recorded for this clonotype. The CDR3 protein is CATSPGLAGKGTDTQYF. The DNA of the CDR3 is TGTGCCACCAGCCCGGGACTAGCGGGTAAAGGCACAGATACGCAGTATTTT. The chain joins TRBV24-1 to TRBJ2-3, with TRBD2 matching 12 bases. V shed 7 bases, J shed 1 base, and the junction held 8 bases outside the gene matches. The germline gives CDR1 KGHDR, CDR2 SFDVKD. The CDR3 totals 17 residues.

This clonotype was counted between two and nine times. This chain uses TRBV10-3 with TRBJ2-3; no definite D call. V lost 0 bases to trimming and J lost 4 bases, with 5 bases between them. This CDR3 is 13 amino acids long. CDR1 and CDR2 from the germline V gene are ENHRY and SYGVKD. The chain's CDR3 is CAISESDADTQYF. The CDR3 DNA follows: TGTGCCATCAGTGAGTCGGATGCAGATACGCAGTATTTT.

At least ten counts were recorded for this clonotype. The CDR3, as DNA: TGTGCCAGCAGCGTCCGAGTTGGAACAGGGCATTCACCCCTCCACTTT. Amino acids: CASSVRVGTGHSPLHF. This rearrangement joins TRBV11-2 to TRBJ1-6; the D gene is possibly TRBD1 (6 bases). Germline V gives CDR1 SGHAT, CDR2 FQNNGV. CDR3 length: 16 amino acids. Trimming removed 5 bases from V and 8 bases from J, with 19 bases in between.

This rearrangement joins TRBV28 to TRBJ1-6; TRBD1 matches at 9 bases. This CDR3 spans 14 amino acids. CDR1 MDHEN and CDR2 SYDVKM come from the germline V gene. The V gene end was trimmed by 8 bases and the J gene end by 10 bases; junction bases not matched to a gene: 9. CDR3 in amino acids: CASAVGTGRSPLHF. In DNA, the CDR3 is TGTGCCAGCGCCGTCGGGACAGGGAGGTCACCCCTCCACTTT. The complete variable domain, with remaining parts taken from reference TRBV28 and TRBJ1-6, reads DVKVTQSSRYLVKRTGEKVFLECVQDMDHENMFWYRQDPGLGLRLIYFSYDVKMKEKGDIPEGYSVSREKKERFSLILESASTNQTSMYLCASAVGTGRSPLHFGNGTRLTVT.

J is TRBJ2-7 and V is TRBV4-1; 8 positions agree with TRBD1. This CDR3 region has 16 residues. Per germline, CDR1 MGHRA and CDR2 YSYEKL. The junction had 12 bases not matched to a gene; V was cut back by 4 bases and J by 4 bases. DNA of the CDR3: TGCGCCAGCAGCCCCCTTATCCGGACAGGGACATACGAGCAGTACTTC. Its translation: CASSPLIRTGTYEQYF.

This chain uses TRBV5-1 with TRBJ1-1; no definite D call. V was shortened by 4 bases and J by 1 base, with 11 bases between the two germline ends. From germline, CDR1 is SGHRS and CDR2 YFSETQ. The CDR3 sequence is 14 residues long. The CDR3 region has the DNA TGCGCCAGCAGCCACGGCGCAGGGAACACTGAAGCTTTCTTT. Protein product: CASSHGAGNTEAFF.

This clonotype was seen a few times. The chain uses TRBV7-8 and TRBJ1-5; 7 nucleotides agree with TRBD1. CDR1 is SGHVS, CDR2 FQNEAQ, per germline. V lost 5 bases to trimming and J lost 7 bases; unmatched junction nucleotides: 14. The CDR3 extends over 16 amino acids. This chain's CDR3 is CASSPRARGQEQPQHF. The CDR3 DNA reads as TGTGCCAGCAGCCCTAGGGCGAGGGGGCAGGAACAGCCCCAGCATTTT.

This clonotype came up many times. V and J are TRBV3-1 and TRBJ2-1, with no clear D. V was trimmed by 0 bases and J by 0 bases, leaving 3 bases between them. This CDR3 region has 14 residues. Germline V CDR1 and CDR2: LGHDT, YNNKEL (reference sequence). CDR3 sequence: CASSQDYSYNEQFF. CDR3 in DNA: TGTGCCAGCAGCCAAGATTACTCCTACAATGAGCAGTTCTTC.

This clonotype came up many times. The CDR3 loop reads CASTGESIANYGYTF. CDR3 bases: TGTGCCAGCACAGGGGAATCGATTGCTAACTATGGCTACACCTTC. The gene calls are TRBV28 and TRBJ1-2, with D possibly being TRBD1 (6 bases). Trimming pared 7 bases from V and 0 bases from J, leaving 15 bases between. CDR1 is MDHEN and CDR2 is SYDVKM in the germline V gene. This CDR3 comprises 15 residues.

The chain links TRBV7-6 to TRBJ2-3; D gene unclear. Germline CDR1 and CDR2: SGHVS and FNYEAQ. The germline V and J ends were trimmed by 2 bases and 6 bases, with 9 bases remaining between them. CDR3 length equals 13 residues. DNA for the CDR3: TGTGCCAGCAGCTTACCTAGTAGGGATACGCAGTATTTT. The encoded protein is CASSLPSRDTQYF.

This clonotype appeared a few times. V usage is TRBV9 and J usage is TRBJ1-3, with 9 positions matching TRBD1. The CDR3 length is 15 residues. Germline lookup yields CDR1 SGDLS and CDR2 YYNGEE. V gave up 3 bases and J gave up 2 bases; unmatched junction bases: 3. DNA of the CDR3: TGTGCCAGCAGCGGCGGGACAGGGCCTGGAAACACCATATATTTT. Its protein is CASSGGTGPGNTIYF.

This clonotype was counted only a few times. The chain recombines TRBV7-9 with TRBJ2-7; no firm D call. The CDR3 is 12 amino acids. Trimming removed 5 bases from V and 0 bases from J, with 5 bases in between. The germline gives CDR1 SEHNR, CDR2 FQNEAQ (reference sequence). The chain's CDR3 is CASSPASYEQYF. Here the CDR3 DNA reads TGTGCCAGCAGCCCGGCCTCCTACGAGCAGTACTTC.

This clonotype was recorded at least ten times. V gene TRBV28 combines with J gene TRBJ1-1; D is unclear. CDR1 is MDHEN and CDR2 is SYDVKM in the germline V gene. V lost 8 bases, J lost 1 base, and 17 bases lay in between. This CDR3 spans 15 amino acids. Here the CDR3 DNA reads TGTGCCAGCGGTAATTTCCGTCAGACGAACACTGAAGCTTTCTTT. Its translation: CASGNFRQTNTEAFF.

A few counts support this clonotype. This sequence joins TRBV6-4 and TRBJ2-7; D gene ambiguous. The ends were cut back, 6 bases at V and 5 bases at J, with 17 bases in the middle. Germline CDR1 and CDR2: MRHNA and SNTAGT. CDR3 length: 14 residues. CDR3 loop: CASRRQPGENEQYF. In DNA, the CDR3 is TGTGCCAGCAGGAGGCAGCCTGGTGAGAACGAGCAGTACTTC.

The chain links TRBV20-1 to TRBJ2-1; TRBD2 aligns across 9 bases. The V and J ends lost 0 bases and 7 bases, in that order; junction bases with no gene match: 7. There are 15 residues in the CDR3. The germline V gene has CDR1 DFQATT and CDR2 SNEGSKA (reference sequence). In DNA form, the CDR3 reads TGCAGTGCTAGAGAGCCTAGCGGGACGGGGAATGAGCAGTTCTTC. Protein sequence: CSAREPSGTGNEQFF.

The chain employs TRBV29-1 and TRBJ1-1; tentatively, D is TRBD1 (6 bases). V was pared by 7 bases and J by 4 bases, with 13 bases between. The CDR3 is 12 amino acids. Germline CDR1 reads SQVTM; CDR2 reads ANQGSEA. The CDR3 loop is CSGVSRGTEAFF. DNA for the CDR3: TGCAGCGGGGTAAGCAGGGGCACTGAAGCTTTCTTT.

The chain uses TRBV12-3 or TRBV12-4 and TRBJ1-2, with D possibly being TRBD1 (6 bases). The CDR3 totals 12 residues. The V end was cut by 6 bases, the J end by 11 bases, with 16 bases between. CDR3 nucleotide sequence: TGTGCCAGCAGCTCATACAGGGAAAGGTACACCTTC. Amino acids: CASSSYRERYTF.

This clonotype has more than one count but fewer than ten. The rearrangement joins TRBV5-3 to TRBJ2-1, with TRBD1 matching over 7 bases. TRBV5-3 is assigned to the ORF class and has an uncertain function. Trimming at V came to 0 bases and at J to 4 bases, leaving 7 bases not matched to a gene. The CDR3 extends over 16 amino acids. This CDR3 is CARSLDGGQLYNEQFF. The CDR3 DNA reads as TGTGCCAGAAGCTTGGATGGGGGACAGCTATACAATGAGCAGTTCTTC.

The CDR3 DNA reads TGCGCCAGCAGCCAAGCCCGGGGGGCCGGGAGCTCCTACAATGAGCAGTTCTTC. Residues: CASSQARGAGSSYNEQFF. The rearrangement links TRBV4-1 to TRBJ2-1, with D possibly matching TRBD2 (7 bases). The germline CDR1 and CDR2 sequences are MGHRA and YSYEKL. V lost 1 base to trimming and J lost 0 bases, with 16 bases between them. The CDR3 is made up of 18 amino acids.

This sequence joins TRBV6-2 or TRBV6-3 and TRBJ1-1; no clear D. The germline V gene encodes CDR1 MNHEY and CDR2 SVGEGT. V dropped 8 bases and J dropped 0 bases, with 28 bases sitting between them. The CDR3 has 19 amino acids. CDR3 nucleotide sequence: TGTGCCAGCTCCTATTCCCGATGGAGGCGGGGAAAGGTGAACACTGAAGCTTTCTTT. This sequence encodes CASSYSRWRRGKVNTEAFF.

V usage is TRBV7-9 and J usage is TRBJ1-6, with no clear D. V lost 4 bases and J 5 bases, leaving 12 bases between the germline ends. Germline V lookup: CDR1 SEHNR, CDR2 FQNEAQ (reference sequence). This CDR3 region has 15 residues. The CDR3 DNA follows: TGTGCCAGCAGCTACGCGTCCAGCGATAATTCACCCCTCCACTTT. This translates into CASSYASSDNSPLHF.

This clonotype was counted at least ten times. V is TRBV6-5 and J is TRBJ1-1; 11 bases fit TRBD1. The J segment lost 6 bases and the V segment lost 5 bases, leaving 14 bases of the junction unmatched. The CDR3 has 17 amino acids. The germline V gene has CDR1 MNHEY and CDR2 SVGAGI. CDR3 DNA: TGTGCCAGCAGTGTGGACAGGGGGCGAGATTTTGTGGCTGAAGCTTTCTTT. Amino acids: CASSVDRGRDFVAEAFF.

This clonotype appeared many times. The chain recombines TRBV6-2 or TRBV6-3 with TRBJ2-7; no reliable D call. The CDR3 runs to 12 residues. The germline CDR1 and CDR2 sequences are MNHEY and SVGEGT. Trimming took off 7 bases at V and 1 base at J, with 8 bases between the two ends. As DNA, the CDR3 is TGTGCCAGCACGGGTTCTTCCTACGAGCAGTACTTC. This sequence encodes CASTGSSYEQYF.

There are many counts of this clonotype. The J gene is TRBJ1-1, the V gene TRBV20-1, with unresolved D. This CDR3 contains 10 residues. Germline CDR1 DFQATT, CDR2 SNEGSKA (reference sequence). The CDR3 bases are TGCAGCCTCACATCCACTGAAGCTTTCTTT. Amino acids: CSLTSTEAFF.

The chain links TRBV5-6 to TRBJ1-5; a possible D gene is TRBD1 (5 bases). The germline gives CDR1 SGHDT, CDR2 YYEEEE. The CDR3 is made up of 14 amino acids. The ends were cut back, 4 bases at V and 0 bases at J, with 8 bases in the middle. The CDR3 DNA reads TGTGCCAGCAGCCCAAGGGGTAGCAATCAGCCCCAGCATTTT. Translation: CASSPRGSNQPQHF.